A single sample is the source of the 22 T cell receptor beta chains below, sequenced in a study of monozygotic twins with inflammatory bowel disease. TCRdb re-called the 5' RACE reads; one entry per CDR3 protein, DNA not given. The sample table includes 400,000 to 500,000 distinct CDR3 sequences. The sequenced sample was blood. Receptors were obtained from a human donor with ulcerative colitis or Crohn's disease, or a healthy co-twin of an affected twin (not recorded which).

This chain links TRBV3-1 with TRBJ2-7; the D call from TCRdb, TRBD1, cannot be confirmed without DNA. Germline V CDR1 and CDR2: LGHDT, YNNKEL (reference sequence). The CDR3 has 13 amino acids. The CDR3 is CASSLGPPWEQYF.

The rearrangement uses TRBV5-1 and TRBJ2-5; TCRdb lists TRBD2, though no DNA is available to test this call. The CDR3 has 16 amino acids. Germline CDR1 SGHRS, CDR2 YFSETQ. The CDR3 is CASSLTSGVIKETQYF.

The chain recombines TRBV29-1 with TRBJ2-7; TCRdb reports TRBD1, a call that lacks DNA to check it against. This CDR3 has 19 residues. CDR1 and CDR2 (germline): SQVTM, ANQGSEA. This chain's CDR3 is CSVEGRGRGRAGNSYEQYF.

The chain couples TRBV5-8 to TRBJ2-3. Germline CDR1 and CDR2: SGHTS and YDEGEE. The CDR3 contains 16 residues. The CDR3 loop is CASSLGLNHDTDTQYF.

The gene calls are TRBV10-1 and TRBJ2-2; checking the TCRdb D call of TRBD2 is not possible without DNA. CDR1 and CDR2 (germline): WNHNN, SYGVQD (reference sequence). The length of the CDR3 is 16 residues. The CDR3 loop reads CASSEEARGPTGELFF.

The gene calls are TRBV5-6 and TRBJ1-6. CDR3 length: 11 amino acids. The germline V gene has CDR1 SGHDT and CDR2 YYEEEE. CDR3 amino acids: CASSSNSPLHF. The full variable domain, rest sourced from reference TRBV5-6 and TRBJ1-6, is DAGVTQSPTHLIKTRGQQVTLRCSPKSGHDTVSWYQQALGQGPQFIFQYYEEEERQRGNFPDRFSGHQFPNYSSELNVNALLLGDSALYLCASSSNSPLHFGNGTRLTVT.

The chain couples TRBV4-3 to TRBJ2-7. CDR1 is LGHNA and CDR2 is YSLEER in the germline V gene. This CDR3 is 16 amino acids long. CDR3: CASSLDTRLRSYEQYF.

CDR3 amino acids: CASSGLTGELFF. V usage is TRBV6-1 and J usage is TRBJ2-2. CDR3 size: 12 residues. Germline V gene lookup returns CDR1 MNHNS and CDR2 SASEGT.

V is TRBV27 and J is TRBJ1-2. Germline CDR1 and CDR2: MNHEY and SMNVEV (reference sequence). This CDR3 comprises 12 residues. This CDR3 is CASGGSLYGYTF.

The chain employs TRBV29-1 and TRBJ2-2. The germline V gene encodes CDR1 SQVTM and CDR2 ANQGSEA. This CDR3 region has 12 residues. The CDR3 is CSARNWAAELFF.

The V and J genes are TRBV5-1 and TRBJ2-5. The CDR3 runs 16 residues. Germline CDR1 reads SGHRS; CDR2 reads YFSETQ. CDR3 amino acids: CASSPPQTSPAKTQYF.

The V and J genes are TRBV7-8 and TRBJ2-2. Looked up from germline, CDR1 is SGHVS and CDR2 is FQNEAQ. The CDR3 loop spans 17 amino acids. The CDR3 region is CASSLILTLANTGELFF.

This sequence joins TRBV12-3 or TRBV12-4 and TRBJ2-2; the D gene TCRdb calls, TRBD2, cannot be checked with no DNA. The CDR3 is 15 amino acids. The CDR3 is CASSPSPGRSGELFF.

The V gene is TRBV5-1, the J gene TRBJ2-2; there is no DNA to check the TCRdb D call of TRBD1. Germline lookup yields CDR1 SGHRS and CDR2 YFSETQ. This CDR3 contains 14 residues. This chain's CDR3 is CASRQYRLEGELFF.

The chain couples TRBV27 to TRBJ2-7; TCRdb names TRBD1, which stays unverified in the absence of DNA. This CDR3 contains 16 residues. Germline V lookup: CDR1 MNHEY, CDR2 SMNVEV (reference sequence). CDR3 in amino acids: CASSTYGHIESYEQYF.

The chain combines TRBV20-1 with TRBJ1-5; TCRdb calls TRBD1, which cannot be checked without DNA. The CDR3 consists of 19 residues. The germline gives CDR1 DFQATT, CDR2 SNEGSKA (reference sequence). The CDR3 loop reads CSARDPRTGGGYSNQPQHF.

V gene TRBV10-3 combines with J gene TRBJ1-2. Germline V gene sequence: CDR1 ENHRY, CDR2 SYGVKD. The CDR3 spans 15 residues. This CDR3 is CAISESVEGNYGYTF.

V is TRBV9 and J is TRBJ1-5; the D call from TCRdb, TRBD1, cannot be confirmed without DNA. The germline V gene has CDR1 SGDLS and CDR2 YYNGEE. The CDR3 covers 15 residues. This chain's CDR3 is CASSAGTVGNQPQHF.

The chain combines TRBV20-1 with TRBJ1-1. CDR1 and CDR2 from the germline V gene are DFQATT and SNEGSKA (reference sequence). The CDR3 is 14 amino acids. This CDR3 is CSARDGTSNTEAFF.

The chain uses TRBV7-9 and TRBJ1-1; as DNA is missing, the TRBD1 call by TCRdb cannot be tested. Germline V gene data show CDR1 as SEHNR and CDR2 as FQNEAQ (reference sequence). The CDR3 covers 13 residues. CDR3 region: CASSLVEGTEAFF.

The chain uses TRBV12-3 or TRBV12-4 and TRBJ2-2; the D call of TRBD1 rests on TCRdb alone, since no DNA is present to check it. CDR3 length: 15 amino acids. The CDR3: CASSRDRGLTGELFF.

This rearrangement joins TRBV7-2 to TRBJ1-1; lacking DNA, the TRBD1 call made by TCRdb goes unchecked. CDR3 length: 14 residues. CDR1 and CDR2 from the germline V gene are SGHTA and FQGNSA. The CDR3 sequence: CASSPFDRDTEAFF.